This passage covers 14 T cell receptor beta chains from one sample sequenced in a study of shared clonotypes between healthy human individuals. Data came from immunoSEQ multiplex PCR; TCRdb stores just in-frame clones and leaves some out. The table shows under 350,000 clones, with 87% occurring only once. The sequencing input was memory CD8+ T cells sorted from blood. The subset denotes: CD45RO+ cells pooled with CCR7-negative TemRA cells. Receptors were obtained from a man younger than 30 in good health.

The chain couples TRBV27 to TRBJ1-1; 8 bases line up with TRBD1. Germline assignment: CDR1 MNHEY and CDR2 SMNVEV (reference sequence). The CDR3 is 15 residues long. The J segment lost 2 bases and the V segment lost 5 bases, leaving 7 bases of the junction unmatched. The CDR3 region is CASSHVGTGNTEAFF. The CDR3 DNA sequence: TGTGCCAGCAGTCACGTCGGGACAGGAAACACTGAAGCTTTCTTT.

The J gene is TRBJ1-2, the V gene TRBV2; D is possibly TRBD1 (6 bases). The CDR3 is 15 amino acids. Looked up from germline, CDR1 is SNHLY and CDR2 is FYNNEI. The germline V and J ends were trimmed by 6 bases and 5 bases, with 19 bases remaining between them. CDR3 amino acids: CASRINREVPYGYTF. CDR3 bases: TGTGCCAGCAGAATCAACAGGGAGGTTCCGTATGGCTACACCTTC.

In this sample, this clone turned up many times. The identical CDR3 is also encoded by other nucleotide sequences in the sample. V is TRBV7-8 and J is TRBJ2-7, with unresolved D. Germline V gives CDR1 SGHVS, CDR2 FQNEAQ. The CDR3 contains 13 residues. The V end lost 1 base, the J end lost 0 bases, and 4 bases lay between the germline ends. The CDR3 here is CASSLESSYEQYF. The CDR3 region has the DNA TGTGCCAGCAGCTTAGAAAGCTCCTACGAGCAGTACTTC.

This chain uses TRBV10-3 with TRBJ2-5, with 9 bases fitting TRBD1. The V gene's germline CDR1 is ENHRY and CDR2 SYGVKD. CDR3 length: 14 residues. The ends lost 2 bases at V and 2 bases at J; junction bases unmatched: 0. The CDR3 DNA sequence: TGTGCCATCAGTGAGGGACAGGGGCAAGAGACCCAGTACTTC. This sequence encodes CAISEGQGQETQYF.

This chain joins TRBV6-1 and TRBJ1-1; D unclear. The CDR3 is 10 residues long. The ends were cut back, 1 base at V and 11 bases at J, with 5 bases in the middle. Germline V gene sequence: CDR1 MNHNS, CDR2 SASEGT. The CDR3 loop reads CASSEGSAFF. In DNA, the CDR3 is TGTGCCAGCAGTGAAGGAAGTGCTTTCTTT.

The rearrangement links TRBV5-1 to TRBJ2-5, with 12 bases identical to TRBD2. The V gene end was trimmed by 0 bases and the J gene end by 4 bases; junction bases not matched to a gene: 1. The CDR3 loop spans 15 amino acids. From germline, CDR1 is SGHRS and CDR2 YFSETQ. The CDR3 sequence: CASSLEGLAGETQYF. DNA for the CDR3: TGCGCCAGCAGCTTGGAGGGACTAGCGGGAGAGACCCAGTACTTC.

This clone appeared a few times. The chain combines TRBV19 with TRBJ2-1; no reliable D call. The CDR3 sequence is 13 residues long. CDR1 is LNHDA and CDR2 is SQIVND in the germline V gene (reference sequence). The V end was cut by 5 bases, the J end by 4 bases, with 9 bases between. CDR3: CASSVARYNEQFF. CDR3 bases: TGTGCCAGTAGTGTGGCTCGGTACAATGAGCAGTTCTTC.

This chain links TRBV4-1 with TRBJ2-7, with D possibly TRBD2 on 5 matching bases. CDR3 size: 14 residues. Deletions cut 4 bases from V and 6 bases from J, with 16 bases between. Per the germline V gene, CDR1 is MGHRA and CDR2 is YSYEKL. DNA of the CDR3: TGCGCCAGCAGCCTTGGACCGGACTTAGGCGAGCAGTACTTC. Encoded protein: CASSLGPDLGEQYF.

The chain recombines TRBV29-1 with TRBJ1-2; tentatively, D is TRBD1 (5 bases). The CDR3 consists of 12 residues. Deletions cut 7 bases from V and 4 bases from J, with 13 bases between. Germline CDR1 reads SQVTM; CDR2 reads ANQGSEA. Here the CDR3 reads CSGGTELYGYTF. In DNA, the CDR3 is TGCAGCGGCGGGACGGAACTCTATGGCTACACCTTC.

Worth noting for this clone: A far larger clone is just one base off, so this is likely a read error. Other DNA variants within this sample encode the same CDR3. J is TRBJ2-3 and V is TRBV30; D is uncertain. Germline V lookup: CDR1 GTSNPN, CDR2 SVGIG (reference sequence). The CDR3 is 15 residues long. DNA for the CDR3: TGTGCCTTCTTAGACCCAACGTGGAGCACAGATACACAGTATTTT. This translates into CAFLDPTWSTDTQYF.

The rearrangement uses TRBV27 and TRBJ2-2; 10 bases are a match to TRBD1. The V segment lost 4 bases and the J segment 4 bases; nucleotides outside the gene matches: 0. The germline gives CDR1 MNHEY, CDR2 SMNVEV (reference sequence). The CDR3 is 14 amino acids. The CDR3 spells CASSWTGGTGELFF. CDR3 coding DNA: TGTGCCAGCAGTTGGACAGGGGGCACCGGGGAGCTGTTTTTT.

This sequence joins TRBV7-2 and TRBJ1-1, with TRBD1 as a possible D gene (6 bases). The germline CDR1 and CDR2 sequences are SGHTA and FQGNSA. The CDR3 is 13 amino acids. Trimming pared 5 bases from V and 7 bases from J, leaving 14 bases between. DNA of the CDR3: TGTGCCAGCAGCCCATATAGGGGGAATGAAGCTTTCTTT. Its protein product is CASSPYRGNEAFF.

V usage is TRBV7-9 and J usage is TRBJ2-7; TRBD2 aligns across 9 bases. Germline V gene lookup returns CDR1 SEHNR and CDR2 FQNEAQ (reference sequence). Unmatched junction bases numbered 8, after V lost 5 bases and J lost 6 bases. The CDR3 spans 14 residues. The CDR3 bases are TGTGCCAGCAGCCATAGCGGGAGTCTGGGCGAGCAGTACTTC. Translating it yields CASSHSGSLGEQYF.

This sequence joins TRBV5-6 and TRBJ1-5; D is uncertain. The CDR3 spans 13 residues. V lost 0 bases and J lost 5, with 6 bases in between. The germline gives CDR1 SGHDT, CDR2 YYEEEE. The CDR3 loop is CASSLDRDQPQHF. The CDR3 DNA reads TGTGCCAGCAGCTTGGATAGGGATCAGCCCCAGCATTTT.